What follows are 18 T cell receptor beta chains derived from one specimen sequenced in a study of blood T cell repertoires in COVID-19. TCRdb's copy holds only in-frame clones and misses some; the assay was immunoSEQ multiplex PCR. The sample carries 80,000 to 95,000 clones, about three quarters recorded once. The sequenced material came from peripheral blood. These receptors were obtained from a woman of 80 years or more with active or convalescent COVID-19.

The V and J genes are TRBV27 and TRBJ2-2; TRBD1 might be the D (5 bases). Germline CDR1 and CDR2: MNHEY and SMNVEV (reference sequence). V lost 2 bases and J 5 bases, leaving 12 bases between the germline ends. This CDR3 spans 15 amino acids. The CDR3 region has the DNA TGTGCCAGCAGTTTAAATTTGGGGCGAACCGGGGAGCTGTTTTTT. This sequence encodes CASSLNLGRTGELFF.

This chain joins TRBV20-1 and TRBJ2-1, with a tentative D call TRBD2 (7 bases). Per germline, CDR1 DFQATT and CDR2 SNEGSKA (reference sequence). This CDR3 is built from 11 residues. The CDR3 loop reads CHGGGPVEQFF. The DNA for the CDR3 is TGCCATGGGGGGGGCCCAGTTGAGCAGTTCTTC.

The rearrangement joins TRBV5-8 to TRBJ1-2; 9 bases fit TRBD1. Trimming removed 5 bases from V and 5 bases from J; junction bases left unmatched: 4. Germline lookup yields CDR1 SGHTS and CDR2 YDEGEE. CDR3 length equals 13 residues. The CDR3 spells CASRPGQGYGYTF. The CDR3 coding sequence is TGTGCCAGCAGACCGGGACAGGGATATGGCTACACCTTC.

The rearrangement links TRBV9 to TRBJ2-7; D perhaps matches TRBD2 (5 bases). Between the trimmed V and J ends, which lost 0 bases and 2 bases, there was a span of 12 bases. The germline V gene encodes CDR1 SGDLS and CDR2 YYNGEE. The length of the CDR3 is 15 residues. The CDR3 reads CASSVASGSPYEQYF. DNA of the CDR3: TGTGCCAGCAGCGTAGCTTCGGGGTCCCCCTACGAGCAGTACTTC.

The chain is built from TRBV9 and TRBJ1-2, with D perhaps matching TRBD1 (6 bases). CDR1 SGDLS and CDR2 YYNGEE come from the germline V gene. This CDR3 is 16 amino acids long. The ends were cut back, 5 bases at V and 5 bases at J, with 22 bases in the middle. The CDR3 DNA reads TGTGCCAGCAGGGCCGGGACACCGTATTCTGATTATGGCTACACCTTC. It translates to CASRAGTPYSDYGYTF.

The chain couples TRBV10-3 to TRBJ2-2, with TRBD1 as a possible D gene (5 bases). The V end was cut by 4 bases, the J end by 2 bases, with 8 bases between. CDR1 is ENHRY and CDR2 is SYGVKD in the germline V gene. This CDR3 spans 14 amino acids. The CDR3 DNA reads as TGTGCCATCAGTGTGGGGCAAAACACCGGGGAGCTGTTTTTT. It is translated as CAISVGQNTGELFF.

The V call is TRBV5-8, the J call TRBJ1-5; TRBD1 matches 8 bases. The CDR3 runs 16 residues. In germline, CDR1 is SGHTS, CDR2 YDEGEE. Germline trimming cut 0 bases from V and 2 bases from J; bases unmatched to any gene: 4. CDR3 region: CASSLEMGQGNQPQHF. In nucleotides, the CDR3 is TGTGCCAGCAGCTTGGAGATGGGACAGGGCAATCAGCCCCAGCATTTT.

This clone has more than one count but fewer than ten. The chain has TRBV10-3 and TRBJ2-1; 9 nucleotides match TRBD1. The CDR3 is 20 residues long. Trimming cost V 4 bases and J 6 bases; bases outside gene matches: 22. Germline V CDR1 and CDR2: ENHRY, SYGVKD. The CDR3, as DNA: TGTGCCATCAGTGCCTCCCCGGGACAGGGCCGGAGGGGCCGACCCAATGAGCAGTTCTTC. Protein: CAISASPGQGRRGRPNEQFF.

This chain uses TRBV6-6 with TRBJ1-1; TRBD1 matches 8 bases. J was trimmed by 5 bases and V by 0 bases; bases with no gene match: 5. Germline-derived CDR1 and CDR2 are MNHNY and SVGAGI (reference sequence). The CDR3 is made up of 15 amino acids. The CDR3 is CASSYSPDRGTEAFF. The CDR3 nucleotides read TGTGCCAGCAGTTACTCGCCAGACAGGGGAACTGAAGCTTTCTTT.

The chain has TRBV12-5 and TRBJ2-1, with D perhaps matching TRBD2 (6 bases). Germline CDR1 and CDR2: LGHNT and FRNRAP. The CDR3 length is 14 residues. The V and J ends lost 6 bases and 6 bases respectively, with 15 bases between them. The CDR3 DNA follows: TGTGCTAGTGGGGGGAGGAACCAGCTCAATGAGCAGTTCTTC. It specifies CASGGRNQLNEQFF.

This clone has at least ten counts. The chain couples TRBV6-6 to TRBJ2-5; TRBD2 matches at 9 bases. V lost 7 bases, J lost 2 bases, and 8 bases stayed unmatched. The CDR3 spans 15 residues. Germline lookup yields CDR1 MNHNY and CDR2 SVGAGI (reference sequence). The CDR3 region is CASKTGLARQETQYF. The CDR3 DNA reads TGTGCCAGCAAAACCGGACTAGCGCGACAAGAGACCCAGTACTTC.

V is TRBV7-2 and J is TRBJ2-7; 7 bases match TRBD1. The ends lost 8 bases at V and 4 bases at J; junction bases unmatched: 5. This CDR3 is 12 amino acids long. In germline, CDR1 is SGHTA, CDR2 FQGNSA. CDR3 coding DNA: TGTGCCAGCCAGGGACAGACATACGAGCAGTACTTC. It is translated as CASQGQTYEQYF.

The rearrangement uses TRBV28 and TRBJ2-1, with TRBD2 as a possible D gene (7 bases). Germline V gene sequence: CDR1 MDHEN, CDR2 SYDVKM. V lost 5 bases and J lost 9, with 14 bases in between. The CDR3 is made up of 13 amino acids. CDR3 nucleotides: TGTGCCAGCAGTCCCCGGGGGGCCATTGAGCAGTTCTTC. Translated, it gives CASSPRGAIEQFF.

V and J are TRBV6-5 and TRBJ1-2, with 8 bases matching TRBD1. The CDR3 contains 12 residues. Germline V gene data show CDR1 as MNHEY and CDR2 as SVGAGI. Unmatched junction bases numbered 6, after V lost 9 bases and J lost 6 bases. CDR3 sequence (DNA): TGTGCCAGTCAGACAGGGGAGGATGGCTACACCTTC. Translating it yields CASQTGEDGYTF.

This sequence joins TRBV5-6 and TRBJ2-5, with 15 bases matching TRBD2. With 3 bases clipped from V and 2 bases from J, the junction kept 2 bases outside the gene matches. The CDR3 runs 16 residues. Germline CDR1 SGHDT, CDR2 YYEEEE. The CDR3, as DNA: TGTGCCAGCAGCTCCGGACTAGCGGGGGGGCAAGAGACCCAGTACTTC. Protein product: CASSSGLAGGQETQYF.

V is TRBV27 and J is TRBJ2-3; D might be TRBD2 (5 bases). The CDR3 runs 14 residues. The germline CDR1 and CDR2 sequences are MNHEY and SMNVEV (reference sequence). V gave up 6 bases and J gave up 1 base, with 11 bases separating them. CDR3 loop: CASSLERGTDTQYF. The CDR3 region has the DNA TGTGCCAGCAGCCTTGAGAGGGGCACAGATACGCAGTATTTT.

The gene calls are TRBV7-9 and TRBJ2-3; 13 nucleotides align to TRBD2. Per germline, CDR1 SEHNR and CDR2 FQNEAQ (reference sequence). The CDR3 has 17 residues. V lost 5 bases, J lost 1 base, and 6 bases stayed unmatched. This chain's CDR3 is CASSDTSGGAGTDTQYF. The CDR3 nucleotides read TGTGCCAGCAGCGACACTAGCGGGGGGGCCGGCACAGATACGCAGTATTTT.

The CDR3 sequence: CASSVSGTGDSEAFF. CDR3 nucleotide sequence: TGTGCCAGCAGTGTCAGCGGGACAGGGGACTCTGAAGCTTTCTTT. V usage is TRBV6-4 and J usage is TRBJ1-1, with 10 bases identical to TRBD1. This CDR3 comprises 15 residues. V lost 4 bases to trimming and J lost 6 bases; unmatched junction nucleotides: 8. Per germline, CDR1 MRHNA and CDR2 SNTAGT.